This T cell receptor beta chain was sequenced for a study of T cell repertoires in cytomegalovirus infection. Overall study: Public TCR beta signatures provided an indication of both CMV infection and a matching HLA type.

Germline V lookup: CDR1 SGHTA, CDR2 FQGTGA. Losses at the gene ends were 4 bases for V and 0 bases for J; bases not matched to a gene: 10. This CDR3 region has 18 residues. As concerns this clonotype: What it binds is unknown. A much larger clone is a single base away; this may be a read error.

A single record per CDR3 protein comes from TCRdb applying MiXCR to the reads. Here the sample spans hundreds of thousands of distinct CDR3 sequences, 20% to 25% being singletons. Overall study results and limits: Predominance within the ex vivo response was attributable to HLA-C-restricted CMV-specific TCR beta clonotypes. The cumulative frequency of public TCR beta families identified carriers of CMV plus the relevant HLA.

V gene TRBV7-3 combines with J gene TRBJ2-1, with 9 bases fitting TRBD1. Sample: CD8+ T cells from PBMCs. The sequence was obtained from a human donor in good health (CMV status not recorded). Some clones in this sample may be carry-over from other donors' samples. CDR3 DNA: TGTGCCAGCAGCTCAGCCGGCGGGACAGGGAGCTCCTACAATGAGCAGTTCTTC. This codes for CASSSAGGTGSSYNEQFF.